This T cell receptor beta chain was profiled in a study of PD-L1 blockade in urothelial cancer. Study in general: Blood drawn 3 weeks (second dose) and 6 weeks after treatment start was analyzed. Whole-study results and caveats: Lower pretreatment blood TCR clonality, under the median, predicted better survival, researchers reported.

A word on this clone: What it binds is not known.

This table comes from immunoSEQ multiplex PCR, and its TCRdb copy is limited to in-frame clones, with some not included. The top ten clones hold 2.5% to 3% of a sample with around 30,000 clones, roughly 84% of them seen once. The trim removed 9 bases at V and 5 bases at J, leaving 15 bases unmatched. The germline V gene encodes CDR1 LNHDA and CDR2 SQIVND (reference sequence). The CDR3 totals 15 residues. Stated time point: peripheral blood 6 weeks after treatment start. The sample consisted of PBMCs, taken around atezolizumab (anti-PD-L1) treatment. The V gene is TRBV19, the J gene TRBJ1-2, with TRBD1 matching over 7 bases. The TCR originated in a man in his 70s with urothelial cancer. The CDR3 DNA is TGTGCCAGCTCTGGGACAGCCATCCTTGGGTATGGCTACACCTTC. Amino acid sequence: CASSGTAILGYGYTF.